Each of the 9 T cell receptor beta chains below was sequenced from the same sample in a study of CD4 T cells in relation to SARS-CoV-2 and coronaviruses. Profiling relied on immunoSEQ multiplex PCR, and the TCRdb table lists in-frame clones only, not all of them. Of 35,000 to 45,000 clones listed, 84% are singletons. The antigens these receptors bind are not known. The sequencing input was naive CD4+ T cells from PBMCs, cultured in vitro. Noted subset: naive CD4+ T cells isolated by negative enrichment. All receptors derive from an adult with COVID-19.

This clone has only a few counts. Here the CDR3 reads CASSQERRGPREQFF. The CDR3 DNA reads TGTGCCAGCAGCCAAGAACGCCGTGGACCTCGAGAGCAGTTCTTC. The chain links TRBV14 to TRBJ2-1; D not certain. In germline, CDR1 is SGHDN, CDR2 FVKESK. This CDR3 is 15 amino acids long. Deletions cut 0 bases from V and 10 bases from J, with 16 bases between.

The chain uses TRBV5-4 and TRBJ2-2, with a tentative D call TRBD2 (6 bases). V gave up 3 bases and J gave up 7 bases, with 22 bases separating them. The V gene's germline CDR1 is SGHNT and CDR2 YYREEE (reference sequence). The CDR3 totals 17 residues. The CDR3 sequence: CASSSSRSWRADGELFF. The CDR3 bases are TGTGCCAGCAGCTCATCTAGGTCTTGGAGGGCCGACGGGGAGCTGTTTTTT.

V gene TRBV6-2 or TRBV6-3 combines with J gene TRBJ2-2; D call uncertain. The germline V gene encodes CDR1 MNHEY and CDR2 SVGEGT. V lost 4 bases and J 6 bases, leaving 9 bases between the germline ends. This CDR3 spans 13 amino acids. The CDR3 protein is CASSSSESGELFF. CDR3 nucleotides: TGTGCCAGCAGTTCCTCAGAATCCGGGGAGCTGTTTTTT.

The chain links TRBV5-1 to TRBJ1-1; 7 nucleotides agree with TRBD1. The CDR3 spans 15 residues. Germline V CDR1 and CDR2: SGHRS, YFSETQ. V was clipped by 4 bases and J by 4 bases; unmatched bases: 10. This chain's CDR3 is CASSPIAGGSTEAFF. The DNA of the CDR3 is TGCGCCAGCAGCCCAATTGCAGGGGGGAGCACTGAAGCTTTCTTT.

The chain has TRBV7-9 and TRBJ2-7; TRBD1 or TRBD2 may be the D gene (5 bases each). The V end lost 11 bases, the J end lost 3 bases, and 14 bases lay between the germline ends. The germline V gene has CDR1 SEHNR and CDR2 FQNEAQ (reference sequence). The CDR3 loop spans 12 amino acids. CDR3 region: CAGGRGFYEQYF. CDR3 nucleotides: TGTGCCGGGGGACGGGGCTTCTACGAGCAGTACTTC.

The V gene is TRBV7-3, the J gene TRBJ2-1; TRBD2 agrees at 10 bases. The CDR3 length is 18 residues. The trim removed 5 bases at V and 6 bases at J, leaving 16 bases unmatched. Germline assignment: CDR1 SGHTA and CDR2 FQGTGA. The CDR3 sequence: CASSGENSRLAGVNEQFF. The CDR3 DNA is TGTGCCAGCAGCGGAGAAAACAGTCGGCTAGCGGGGGTCAATGAGCAGTTCTTC.

This clone was observed a few times. V gene TRBV5-4 combines with J gene TRBJ2-1, with 9 bases that match TRBD1. The CDR3 is made up of 15 amino acids. Germline lookup yields CDR1 SGHNT and CDR2 YYREEE (reference sequence). Losses at the gene ends were 1 base for V and 7 bases for J; bases not matched to a gene: 6. CDR3 DNA: TGTGCCAGCAGCTTGTCGGGACAGGGAGGGAATGAGCAGTTCTTC. Translation gives CASSLSGQGGNEQFF. Drawing the rest from reference TRBV5-4 and TRBJ2-1, the complete variable domain is ETGVTQSPTHLIKTRGQQVTLRCSSQSGHNTVSWYQQALGQGPQFIFQYYREEENGRGNFPPRFSGLQFPNYSSELNVNALELDDSALYLCASSLSGQGGNEQFFGPGTRLTVL.

The rearrangement joins TRBV6-5 to TRBJ2-7; 12 positions match TRBD1. CDR1 is MNHEY, CDR2 SVGAGI, per germline. Trimming at V came to 6 bases and at J to 2 bases, leaving 5 bases not matched to a gene. This CDR3 has 15 residues. CDR3 DNA: TGTGCCAGCAGACGGGACAGGGGGCAGACCTACGAGCAGTACTTC. It is translated as CASRRDRGQTYEQYF.

This clone came up a few times. The chain is built from TRBV18 and TRBJ1-1; 7 nucleotides align to TRBD1. The CDR3 runs to 14 residues. CDR1 is KGHSH, CDR2 LQKENI, per germline. J was trimmed by 4 bases and V by 3 bases; bases with no gene match: 5. CDR3 nucleotide sequence: TGTGCCAGCTCACCTAGGGGGCGCCGCACTGAAGCTTTCTTT. Encoded protein: CASSPRGRRTEAFF.